Shown below are 31 T cell receptor beta chains from a single sample sequenced in a study of cytomegalovirus exposure and HLA in healthy donors. PCR amplification relied on 60 Vbeta primers (plus 13 Jbeta primers). Sequencing was performed with immunoSEQ multiplex PCR; in TCRdb, only in-frame clones are kept and a portion is missing. The sample records roughly 190,000 clones, more than 65% being singletons. The sample consisted of PBMCs. These receptors all come from a girl between 10 and 17 years old in good health and CMV-seropositive.

V usage is TRBV6-1 and J usage is TRBJ2-7; D possibly corresponds to TRBD1 (6 bases). V was clipped by 6 bases and J by 5 bases, with 11 bases between them. The CDR3 runs 12 residues. CDR1 MNHNS and CDR2 SASEGT come from the germline V gene. This chain's CDR3 is CASSQGFNEQYF. CDR3 nucleotide sequence: TGTGCCAGCAGCCAGGGGTTCAACGAGCAGTACTTC.

V gene TRBV7-2 combines with J gene TRBJ1-2; 9 bases are shared with TRBD1. Germline loops: CDR1 SGHTA, CDR2 FQGNSA. Germline trimming cut 5 bases from V and 5 bases from J; bases unmatched to any gene: 9. The CDR3 spans 15 residues. In DNA, the CDR3 is TGTGCCAGCAGCCGAGACAGGGGGTCTGGGTATGGCTACACCTTC. Amino acid sequence: CASSRDRGSGYGYTF.

This clone was seen a few times. The CDR3 DNA is TGTGCCAGCAGCGGCGGGACTAGCGGAGATACGCAGTATTTT. This translates into CASSGGTSGDTQYF. The chain couples TRBV11-3 to TRBJ2-3; 11 bases line up with TRBD2. The V gene's germline CDR1 is SGHNT and CDR2 YENEEA. V lost 5 bases, J lost 5 bases, and 3 bases stayed unmatched. The CDR3 contains 14 residues.

This clone was counted once. The chain joins TRBV30 to TRBJ2-5; tentatively, D is TRBD1 (5 bases). The length of the CDR3 is 16 residues. V dropped 2 bases and J dropped 5 bases, with 21 bases sitting between them. In germline, CDR1 is GTSNPN, CDR2 SVGIG (reference sequence). The CDR3 is CAWSPLTGNLMETQYF. The DNA for the CDR3 is TGTGCCTGGAGTCCACTTACAGGAAACCTAATGGAGACCCAGTACTTC.

V gene TRBV9 combines with J gene TRBJ1-1; D gene ambiguous. CDR3 length equals 15 residues. Germline V CDR1 and CDR2: SGDLS, YYNGEE. V was trimmed by 3 bases and J by 1 base, leaving 13 bases between them. CDR3: CASSANPDWNTEAFF. In DNA form, the CDR3 reads TGTGCCAGCAGCGCGAACCCGGACTGGAACACTGAAGCTTTCTTT.

This clone was seen only a few times. This chain connects TRBV15 to TRBJ1-5; no reliable D call. Germline CDR1 reads LNHNV; CDR2 reads YYDKDF (reference sequence). V was pared by 5 bases and J by 5 bases, with 10 bases between. There are 13 residues in the CDR3. The CDR3 DNA follows: TGTGCCACCAGCTACAGTTATGATCAGCCCCAGCATTTT. Its protein is CATSYSYDQPQHF.

CDR3 DNA: TGTGCCAGCAGGCCGACAGGGGGCAATCAGCCCCAGCATTTT. Its protein is CASRPTGGNQPQHF. V gene TRBV7-2 combines with J gene TRBJ1-5, with TRBD1 matching over 8 bases. CDR1 and CDR2 (germline): SGHTA, FQGNSA. Trimming removed 6 bases from V and 2 bases from J; junction bases left unmatched: 3. The CDR3 consists of 14 residues.

This chain connects TRBV5-1 to TRBJ2-5; 8 nucleotides match TRBD1. J was trimmed by 5 bases and V by 4 bases; bases with no gene match: 1. This CDR3 has 12 amino acids. Germline V lookup: CDR1 SGHRS, CDR2 YFSETQ. The DNA of the CDR3 is TGCGCCAGCAGCAGGACAGGGGAGACCCAGTACTTC. Amino acid sequence: CASSRTGETQYF.

This clone was observed a single time. The chain links TRBV7-2 to TRBJ1-5, with a possible D match to TRBD1 (6 bases). Germline loops: CDR1 SGHTA, CDR2 FQGNSA. Trimming took off 1 base at V and 5 bases at J, with 15 bases between the two ends. This CDR3 comprises 16 residues. The CDR3 DNA reads as TGTGCCAGCAGCTTAGTTGGCAGGGGTTTCGATCAGCCCCAGCATTTT. Its protein product is CASSLVGRGFDQPQHF. Using reference TRBV7-2 and TRBJ1-5 for the parts outside the CDR3, the full variable domain is GAGVSQSPSNKVTEKGKDVELRCDPISGHTALYWYRQSLGQGLEFLIYFQGNSAPDKSGLPSDRFSAERTGGSVSTLTIQRTQQEDSAVYLCASSLVGRGFDQPQHFGDGTRLSIL.

The chain recombines TRBV29-1 with TRBJ2-5; 11 bases map to TRBD2. The ends lost 5 bases at V and 1 base at J; junction bases unmatched: 6. The CDR3 spans 15 residues. Germline values: CDR1 SQVTM, CDR2 ANQGSEA. CDR3 bases: TGCAGCGTTCCCACTAGCGGGGGAATCCAAGAGACCCAGTACTTC. Residues: CSVPTSGGIQETQYF.

This clone was counted a single time. This chain connects TRBV15 to TRBJ1-3; D gene uncertain. The germline CDR1 and CDR2 sequences are LNHNV and YYDKDF (reference sequence). This CDR3 has 14 residues. Deletions cut 1 base from V and 0 bases from J, with 4 bases between. The CDR3 DNA sequence: TGTGCCACCAGCAGAGTAGTCTCTGGAAACACCATATATTTT. The encoded protein is CATSRVVSGNTIYF.

This sequence joins TRBV4-3 and TRBJ2-1; D might be TRBD1 (6 bases). This CDR3 comprises 16 residues. Germline-derived CDR1 and CDR2 are LGHNA and YSLEER. V was pared by 0 bases and J by 8 bases, with 17 bases between. The CDR3 coding sequence is TGCGCCAGCAGCCAAGATGTGCCGACCGAGGGGGATGAGCAGTTCTTC. Translation gives CASSQDVPTEGDEQFF.

V and J are TRBV7-9 and TRBJ1-5, with 9 bases that match TRBD1. The V and J ends lost 4 bases and 2 bases, in that order; junction bases with no gene match: 6. Germline CDR1 is SEHNR and CDR2 is FQNEAQ (reference sequence). The CDR3 has 16 amino acids. DNA for the CDR3: TGTGCCAGCAGCTCTTCACAGGGGGCTGGCAATCAGCCCCAGCATTTT. It translates to CASSSSQGAGNQPQHF.

The chain recombines TRBV11-2 with TRBJ1-2, with 7 bases lining up with TRBD1. CDR3 length: 14 amino acids. The germline V gene has CDR1 SGHAT and CDR2 FQNNGV. V was pared by 6 bases and J by 8 bases, with 12 bases of the junction left unmatched. The CDR3 sequence: CASRPITGVGGYTF. The CDR3 nucleotides are TGTGCCAGCAGGCCAATCACAGGGGTGGGCGGCTACACCTTC.

The chain uses TRBV6-5 and TRBJ2-7; tentatively, D is TRBD1 (5 bases). The germline V gene encodes CDR1 MNHEY and CDR2 SVGAGI. CDR3 size: 13 residues. V dropped 2 bases and J dropped 1 base, with 6 bases sitting between them. CDR3 DNA: TGTGCCAGCAGTTACCCAGGGTCCTACGAGCAGTACTTC. Protein: CASSYPGSYEQYF.

This chain connects TRBV7-9 to TRBJ1-1, with D perhaps TRBD1 (5 bases). Trimming stripped 5 bases from V and 5 bases from J, with 15 bases between. Germline V gene lookup returns CDR1 SEHNR and CDR2 FQNEAQ (reference sequence). The CDR3 is made up of 14 amino acids. CDR3 region: CASSTKWGGTEAFF. The CDR3, as DNA: TGTGCCAGCAGCACAAAGTGGGGGGGGACTGAAGCTTTCTTT.

This CDR3 is CASSTSLAGGSGYTF. The CDR3, as DNA: TGTGCCAGCAGTACCAGTCTTGCGGGGGGCTCTGGCTACACCTTC. The gene calls are TRBV6-5 and TRBJ1-2, with D tentatively TRBD1 (6 bases). The CDR3 totals 15 residues. Germline values: CDR1 MNHEY, CDR2 SVGAGI. V gave up 5 bases and J gave up 7 bases, with 20 bases separating them.

This clone was recorded a few times. The V call is TRBV4-3, the J call TRBJ1-1; D ambiguous. This CDR3 has 16 residues. CDR1 and CDR2 from the germline V gene are LGHNA and YSLEER. V was shortened by 1 base and J by 4 bases, with 16 bases between the two germline ends. The CDR3 region is CASSQALTGGGTEAFF. In DNA form, the CDR3 reads TGCGCCAGCAGCCAAGCCCTGACGGGAGGCGGCACTGAAGCTTTCTTT.

This clone was counted once. The chain couples TRBV5-6 to TRBJ2-7; 10 positions agree with TRBD2. The CDR3 covers 14 residues. Germline-derived CDR1 and CDR2 are SGHDT and YYEEEE. The ends lost 1 base at V and 9 bases at J; junction bases unmatched: 7. CDR3: CASSLLAGGPVQYF. The CDR3 DNA is TGTGCCAGCAGCTTGTTAGCGGGGGGCCCGGTGCAGTACTTC.

The rearrangement joins TRBV27 to TRBJ2-1; 16 bases are shared with TRBD2. V trimming: 3 bases; J trimming: 1 base; junction bases outside the gene matches: 9. CDR3 size: 20 residues. CDR1 and CDR2 from the germline V gene are MNHEY and SMNVEV (reference sequence). CDR3 sequence: CASSFPTGTSGGASYNEQFF. CDR3 bases: TGTGCCAGCAGTTTCCCAACCGGGACTAGCGGGGGGGCATCCTACAATGAGCAGTTCTTC.

V is TRBV7-6 and J is TRBJ1-5, with D perhaps TRBD1 (6 bases). V was trimmed by 1 base and J by 5 bases, leaving 12 bases between them. The CDR3 has 15 amino acids. Germline V CDR1 and CDR2: SGHVS, FNYEAQ. The CDR3 loop reads CASSLGTGRDQPQHF. In nucleotides, the CDR3 is TGTGCCAGCAGCTTAGGCACAGGGAGGGATCAGCCCCAGCATTTT.

The count of this clone is one. The chain combines TRBV5-1 with TRBJ1-2; 7 positions agree with TRBD1. V shed 3 bases, J shed 5 bases, and the junction held 16 bases outside the gene matches. CDR3 length equals 17 residues. The germline V gene has CDR1 SGHRS and CDR2 YFSETQ. CDR3 nucleotide sequence: TGCGCCAGCAGCTCCCTCCTTGACAGGGACAATGTTTATGGCTACACCTTC. Its translation: CASSSLLDRDNVYGYTF.

The rearrangement joins TRBV29-1 to TRBJ1-1; 8 bases are shared with TRBD1. V dropped 5 bases and J dropped 2; count of bases not matched to a gene: 4. Germline lookup yields CDR1 SQVTM and CDR2 ANQGSEA. The CDR3 is 13 residues long. The CDR3 reads CSVIGQGNTEAFF. The DNA for the CDR3 is TGCAGCGTTATCGGACAGGGAAACACTGAAGCTTTCTTT.

This clone has more than one count but fewer than ten. The rearrangement uses TRBV7-2 and TRBJ1-2, with 9 bases that match TRBD1. CDR3 length equals 13 residues. After removal of 5 bases from V and 6 bases from J, the junction contained 4 bases not matched to a gene. Germline V CDR1 and CDR2: SGHTA, FQGNSA. This CDR3 reads CASSGTGSDGYTF. CDR3 DNA sequence: TGTGCCAGCAGCGGGACAGGGTCGGATGGCTACACCTTC.

V and J are TRBV6-5 and TRBJ2-3, with 8 positions matching TRBD1. Unmatched junction bases numbered 6, after V lost 6 bases and J lost 4 bases. In germline, CDR1 is MNHEY, CDR2 SVGAGI. This CDR3 contains 14 residues. The CDR3 spells CASRFRTGPDTQYF. The CDR3 DNA sequence: TGTGCCAGCAGATTTCGGACAGGGCCAGATACGCAGTATTTT.

This clone was counted only a few times. The chain has TRBV15 and TRBJ2-5, with D possibly matching TRBD2 (6 bases). Germline CDR1 and CDR2: LNHNV and YYDKDF (reference sequence). Trimming removed 6 bases from V and 5 bases from J, with 10 bases in between. CDR3 length equals 12 residues. The CDR3 here is CATSPGVETQYF. The CDR3 bases are TGTGCCACCAGTCCGGGGGTCGAGACCCAGTACTTC. The whole variable domain, filled in from reference TRBV15 and TRBJ2-5, reads DAMVIQNPRYQVTQFGKPVTLSCSQTLNHNVMYWYQQKSSQAPKLLFHYYDKDFNNEADTPDNFQSRRPNTSFCFLDIRSPGLGDTAMYLCATSPGVETQYFGPGTRLLVL.

This rearrangement joins TRBV6-5 to TRBJ2-3, with D possibly matching TRBD2 (6 bases). Looked up from germline, CDR1 is MNHEY and CDR2 is SVGAGI. V was trimmed by 4 bases and J by 1 base, leaving 9 bases between them. The CDR3 runs to 14 residues. CDR3 region: CASSLLAGTDTQYF. The CDR3 region has the DNA TGTGCCAGCAGTTTACTAGCCGGCACAGATACGCAGTATTTT.

The chain combines TRBV30 with TRBJ1-3; TRBD1 is a possible D gene (5 bases). The CDR3 length is 15 residues. V dropped 3 bases and J dropped 4 bases, with 16 bases sitting between them. Germline V CDR1 and CDR2: GTSNPN, SVGIG (reference sequence). CDR3 residues: CAWRGTYAAGNTIYF. The CDR3 nucleotides read TGTGCCTGGAGGGGGACTTATGCAGCGGGAAACACCATATATTTT.

This chain connects TRBV6-5 to TRBJ2-5, with TRBD1 matching 7 bases. The J call is doubtful: the DNA matches TRBJ2-7 better. The germline CDR1 and CDR2 sequences are MNHEY and SVGAGI. This CDR3 has 15 residues. The CDR3 loop reads CASRPYRGSSYEQYF. The CDR3 DNA follows: TGTGCCAGCAGACCATACAGGGGCAGCTCCTACGAGCAGTACTTC.

CDR3 residues: CAISDGLSYEQYF. The CDR3 DNA sequence: TGTGCCATCAGTGATGGGCTGAGCTACGAGCAGTACTTC. The chain links TRBV10-3 to TRBJ2-7; D unclear. This CDR3 contains 13 residues. Germline values: CDR1 ENHRY, CDR2 SYGVKD. V was pared by 3 bases and J by 3 bases, with 9 bases between.

The gene calls are TRBV27 and TRBJ2-3; 7 positions agree with TRBD1. The trim removed 5 bases at V and 0 bases at J, leaving 8 bases unmatched. Germline lookup yields CDR1 MNHEY and CDR2 SMNVEV (reference sequence). The length of the CDR3 is 16 residues. Written as DNA, the CDR3 is TGTGCCAGCAGTGACGGGGACAGTCGGAGCACAGATACGCAGTATTTT. Its translation is CASSDGDSRSTDTQYF.